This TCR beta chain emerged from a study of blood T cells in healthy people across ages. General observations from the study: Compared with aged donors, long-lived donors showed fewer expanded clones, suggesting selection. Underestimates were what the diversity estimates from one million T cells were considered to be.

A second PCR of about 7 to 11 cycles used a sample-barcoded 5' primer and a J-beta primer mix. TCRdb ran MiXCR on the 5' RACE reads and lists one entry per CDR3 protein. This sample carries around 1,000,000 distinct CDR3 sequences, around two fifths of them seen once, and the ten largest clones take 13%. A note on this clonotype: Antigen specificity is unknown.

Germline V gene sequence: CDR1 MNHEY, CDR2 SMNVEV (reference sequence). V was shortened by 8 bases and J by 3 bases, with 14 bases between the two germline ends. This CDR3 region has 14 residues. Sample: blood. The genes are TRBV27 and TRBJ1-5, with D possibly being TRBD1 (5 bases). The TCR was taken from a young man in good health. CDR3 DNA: TGTGCCAGCCCTCCCCGACAGTTCAATCAGCCCCAGCATTTT. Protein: CASPPRQFNQPQHF.